This T cell receptor (beta chain) was recorded in a study of cytomegalovirus exposure and HLA in healthy donors. This clone has only a few counts. Looked up from germline, CDR1 is SNHLY and CDR2 is FYNNEI. The V and J ends lost 7 bases and 1 base respectively, with 10 bases between them. CDR3 length: 13 residues. The PCR contained 60 Vbeta and 13 Jbeta primers. Libraries were prepared by immunoSEQ multiplex PCR; TCRdb keeps only in-frame clonotypes and omits some of them. The sample records approximately 140,000 clones, 73% being singletons. This TCR was sampled from a woman aged 40 to 50 in good health and CMV-seronegative. The chain combines TRBV2 with TRBJ1-1; tentatively, D is TRBD1 (6 bases). Sample: PBMCs. The CDR3 nucleotides are TGTGCCAGCAAGTCAGGGGCGAACACTGAAGCTTTCTTT. Amino acids: CASKSGANTEAFF.